Below, 30 T cell receptor beta chains from the same sample are listed, as sequenced in a study of blood T cell repertoires in COVID-19 (TCRdb year 2020). The library was made by the immunoSEQ multiplex PCR assay. TCRdb limited this immuneACCESS table to in-frame rearrangements with V and J called. A share of clones is missing; checked studies link under half to unresolved V genes, and the rest is unexplained. In this sample the table shows 150,000 to 200,000 clones, around 87% of which occur a single time. The ten largest clonotypes hold around 7% of the sample. What was sequenced was peripheral blood. All receptors derive from a woman of 80 years or more in a cohort sampled during active or convalescent COVID-19.

This sequence joins TRBV10-2 and TRBJ2-7; 11 bases line up with TRBD2. The CDR3 sequence is 16 residues long. Trimming removed 7 bases from V and 3 bases from J; junction bases left unmatched: 11. The germline V gene has CDR1 WSHSY and CDR2 SAAADI. The CDR3: CASTGRAGLADYEQYF. The CDR3 DNA sequence: TGCGCCAGCACAGGCCGAGCGGGACTAGCGGACTACGAGCAGTACTTC.

This chain joins TRBV18 and TRBJ1-5, with D possibly matching TRBD1 (6 bases). This CDR3 has 17 amino acids. The V and J ends lost 6 bases and 0 bases respectively, with 18 bases between them. Germline V gives CDR1 KGHSH, CDR2 LQKENI. The DNA for the CDR3 is TGTGCCAGCTCCCCGACCGCCGGACAGCTTAGCAATCAGCCCCAGCATTTT. This codes for CASSPTAGQLSNQPQHF.

The rearrangement joins TRBV25-1 to TRBJ1-4; perhaps TRBD1 as D (6 bases). The CDR3 is made up of 15 amino acids. Trimming left V 3 bases short and J 4 bases short, with 12 bases between. The germline CDR1 and CDR2 sequences are MGHDK and SYGVNS. CDR3 sequence reads: CASSDRTAHNEKLFF. CDR3 sequence (DNA): TGTGCCAGCAGTGACCGGACAGCCCATAATGAAAAACTGTTTTTT.

This chain connects TRBV16 to TRBJ1-4; D is perhaps TRBD1 (5 bases). The CDR3 covers 17 residues. V dropped 2 bases and J dropped 2 bases, with 15 bases sitting between them. CDR1 and CDR2 from the germline V gene are KGHSY and FQNENV. CDR3 in DNA: TGTGCCAGCAGCCAAACCGCTGGGCAGGGCACTAATGAAAAACTGTTTTTT. Amino acids: CASSQTAGQGTNEKLFF.

The rearrangement links TRBV5-1 to TRBJ2-7; 8 bases line up with TRBD2. CDR1 and CDR2 (germline): SGHRS, YFSETQ. The CDR3 length is 15 residues. The ends lost 2 bases at V and 0 bases at J; junction bases unmatched: 4. In DNA form, the CDR3 reads TGCGCCAGCAGCTTAGGAAGCGGGAGCTCCTACGAGCAGTACGTC. Its translation: CASSLGSGSSYEQYV.

V usage is TRBV15 and J usage is TRBJ1-2; no firm D call. CDR1 is LNHNV and CDR2 is YYDKDF in the germline V gene (reference sequence). The CDR3 runs to 16 residues. The V and J ends lost 0 bases and 4 bases respectively, with 15 bases between them. The CDR3 DNA reads TGTGCCACCAGCAGAGATCTGGGCACCTTACTCTATGGCTACACCTTC. This translates into CATSRDLGTLLYGYTF.

The chain combines TRBV7-9 with TRBJ1-2; 7 nucleotides align to TRBD1. The V gene's germline CDR1 is SEHNR and CDR2 FQNEAQ (reference sequence). The V and J ends lost 2 bases and 3 bases, in that order; junction bases with no gene match: 6. This CDR3 comprises 15 residues. The DNA of the CDR3 is TGTGCCAGCAGCTTATCGGCGGGACAGCACTATGGCTACACCTTC. Amino acids: CASSLSAGQHYGYTF.

This clone came up a few times. V usage is TRBV30 and J usage is TRBJ1-3; possible D gene TRBD1, 6 bases. In germline, CDR1 is GTSNPN, CDR2 SVGIG (reference sequence). This CDR3 has 16 residues. Trimming removed 3 bases at V and 0 bases at J, with 15 bases between. The CDR3 DNA follows: TGTGCCTGGAGAGGGACAATTGTGGGCTCTGGAAACACCATATATTTT. It is translated as CAWRGTIVGSGNTIYF.

The chain carries TRBV3-1 (or the pseudogene TRBV3-2) and TRBJ1-5; TRBD1 matches 9 bases. This CDR3 comprises 16 residues. CDR1 is LGHDT and CDR2 is YNNKEL in the germline V gene (reference sequence). The trim removed 1 base at V and 2 bases at J, leaving 3 bases unmatched. The DNA of the CDR3 is TGTGCCAGCAGCCAAGGGACAGGGGACCGCAATCAGCCCCAGCATTTT. Its translation: CASSQGTGDRNQPQHF.

The V and J genes are TRBV27 and TRBJ1-1; tentative D call: TRBD1 (6 bases). Deletions cut 2 bases from V and 3 bases from J, with 10 bases between. This CDR3 spans 14 amino acids. The germline V gene encodes CDR1 MNHEY and CDR2 SMNVEV (reference sequence). For the CDR3, the DNA is TGTGCCAGCAGTTTACAGGGGTGGGACACTGAAGCTTTCTTT. It codes for CASSLQGWDTEAFF.

The chain couples TRBV20-1 to TRBJ2-5; D possibly corresponds to TRBD2 (5 bases). Trimming pared 1 base from V and 5 bases from J, leaving 5 bases between. The CDR3 is 11 amino acids. CDR1 and CDR2 from the germline V gene are DFQATT and SNEGSKA (reference sequence). The CDR3 DNA follows: TGCAGTGCTAGAGGAGGGGAGACCCAGTACTTC. Its protein product is CSARGGETQYF.

This rearrangement joins TRBV10-3 to TRBJ1-1, with TRBD1 identical over 8 bases. Trimming removed 2 bases from V and 1 base from J; junction bases left unmatched: 6. Looked up from germline, CDR1 is ENHRY and CDR2 is SYGVKD. The CDR3 covers 16 residues. In DNA form, the CDR3 reads TGTGCCATCAGTGAGGGCAGGGGGCGTGAGAACACTGAAGCTTTCTTT. It translates to CAISEGRGRENTEAFF.

The rearrangement uses TRBV28 and TRBJ1-2; D remains ambiguous. The V gene lost 2 bases and the J gene lost 4 bases, with 11 bases spanning the gap. CDR3 length: 14 amino acids. CDR1 and CDR2 (germline): MDHEN, SYDVKM. CDR3 in amino acids: CASSLMRGSYGYTF. In nucleotides, the CDR3 is TGTGCCAGCAGTTTAATGCGGGGAAGCTATGGCTACACCTTC.

The gene calls are TRBV5-1 and TRBJ2-7; D is ambiguous. Germline-derived CDR1 and CDR2 are SGHRS and YFSETQ. Trimming took off 0 bases at V and 3 bases at J, with 4 bases between the two ends. The CDR3 has 12 residues. In DNA, the CDR3 is TGCGCCAGCAGCTTGGACTTCTACGAGCAGTACTTC. Protein product: CASSLDFYEQYF.

This chain joins TRBV2 and TRBJ2-7, with 14 bases that match TRBD2. Germline V gene data show CDR1 as SNHLY and CDR2 as FYNNEI. This CDR3 is 16 amino acids long. The ends lost 6 bases at V and 0 bases at J; junction bases unmatched: 4. The CDR3 nucleotides read TGTGCCAGCAGCGGAGGGACTAGCGGGAGCTCCTACGAGCAGTACTTC. This translates into CASSGGTSGSSYEQYF.

The V and J genes are TRBV11-3 and TRBJ2-1, with 7 bases identical to TRBD1. Germline V CDR1 and CDR2: SGHNT, YENEEA. CDR3 size: 15 residues. J was trimmed by 5 bases and V by 5 bases; bases with no gene match: 9. In nucleotides, the CDR3 is TGTGCCAGCAGCGAGACAGGGATCGCGAACAATGAGCAGTTCTTC. Encoded protein: CASSETGIANNEQFF. Filled out from reference TRBV11-3 and TRBJ2-1, the complete variable domain reads EAGVVQSPRYKIIEKKQPVAFWCNPISGHNTLYWYLQNLGQGPELLIRYENEEAVDDSQLPKDRFSAERLKGVDSTLKIQPAELGDSAVYLCASSETGIANNEQFFGPGTRLTVL.

The V and J genes are TRBV11-3 and TRBJ2-2, with 8 bases aligning to TRBD2. The ends lost 0 bases at V and 8 bases at J; junction bases unmatched: 14. The CDR3 runs 18 residues. Germline V gene data show CDR1 as SGHNT and CDR2 as YENEEA. CDR3 sequence (DNA): TGTGCCAGCAGCTTAGATCGGCCCGGGAGGGCCTATACTGGGGAGCTGTTTTTT. The encoded protein is CASSLDRPGRAYTGELFF.

The rearrangement joins TRBV11-3 to TRBJ2-3; 10 bases agree with TRBD2. V trimming: 1 base; J trimming: 1 base; junction bases outside the gene matches: 5. The CDR3 contains 17 residues. Looked up from germline, CDR1 is SGHNT and CDR2 is YENEEA. The CDR3 DNA is TGTGCCAGCAGCTTAGCGTTAACTAGCGGGGGCACAGATACGCAGTATTTT. It encodes CASSLALTSGGTDTQYF.

Remarks on this clone: The identical CDR3 is also encoded by other nucleotide sequences in the sample. The gene calls are TRBV11-2 and TRBJ1-1; TRBD1 aligns across 7 bases. The ends lost 0 bases at V and 5 bases at J; junction bases unmatched: 0. This CDR3 is built from 13 residues. In germline, CDR1 is SGHAT, CDR2 FQNNGV. The CDR3 coding sequence is TGTGCCAGCAGCTTAGACAGGGGGACTGAAGCTTTCTTT. Protein: CASSLDRGTEAFF.

J is TRBJ1-5 and V is TRBV10-3; no clear D gene. From germline, CDR1 is ENHRY and CDR2 SYGVKD. Trimming left V 3 bases short and J 4 bases short, with 7 bases between. The CDR3 has 13 residues. The CDR3 protein is CAISDGQNQPQHF. DNA of the CDR3: TGTGCCATCAGTGATGGCCAAAATCAGCCCCAGCATTTT.

This clone has a count of ten or more. DNA for the CDR3: TGTGCCAGCAGCGAATCCGGGACTAGTCACAATGAGCAGTTCTTC. Protein product: CASSESGTSHNEQFF. This chain links TRBV2 with TRBJ2-1; 8 bases line up with TRBD2. CDR3 length: 15 residues. The V segment lost 6 bases and the J segment 5 bases; nucleotides outside the gene matches: 9. Per germline, CDR1 SNHLY and CDR2 FYNNEI. Drawing the rest from reference TRBV2 and TRBJ2-1, the complete variable domain is EPEVTQTPSHQVTQMGQEVILRCVPISNHLYFYWYRQILGQKVEFLVSFYNNEISEKSEIFDDQFSVERPDGSNFTLKIRSTKLEDSAMYFCASSESGTSHNEQFFGPGTRLTVL.

V usage is TRBV2 and J usage is TRBJ1-2; D perhaps matches TRBD1 (6 bases). Trimming shortened V by 5 bases and J by 0 bases, and 7 bases separated the two germline ends. CDR1 SNHLY and CDR2 FYNNEI come from the germline V gene. The CDR3 is 13 amino acids. The CDR3 spells CASSSGANYGYTF. The CDR3 DNA is TGTGCCAGCAGTTCAGGGGCTAACTATGGCTACACCTTC.

The chain combines TRBV7-9 with TRBJ1-2, with D possibly matching TRBD1 (6 bases). CDR1 is SEHNR and CDR2 is FQNEAQ in the germline V gene (reference sequence). The CDR3 covers 12 residues. V gave up 3 bases and J gave up 8 bases, with 10 bases separating them. The CDR3 protein is CASSFTGKGYTF. The CDR3, as DNA: TGTGCCAGCAGCTTTACAGGGAAGGGCTACACCTTC.

This clone was seen only once. J is TRBJ1-2 and V is TRBV6-5, with 9 bases lining up with TRBD1. The germline gives CDR1 MNHEY, CDR2 SVGAGI. The CDR3 loop spans 14 amino acids. J was trimmed by 3 bases and V by 6 bases; bases with no gene match: 5. The CDR3 DNA is TGTGCCAGCAGGAGGACAGGGGTAGACTATGGCTACACCTTC. This translates into CASRRTGVDYGYTF.

This clone was counted once. This sequence joins TRBV30 and TRBJ2-5, with a weak D call TRBD1 (6 bases). This CDR3 has 13 amino acids. Per the germline V gene, CDR1 is GTSNPN and CDR2 is SVGIG (reference sequence). Trimming took 1 base from V and 1 from J, leaving 7 bases between them. The CDR3 DNA follows: TGTGCCTGGAGTGGCAGGGGCCAAGAGACCCAGTACTTC. Its translation: CAWSGRGQETQYF.

The chain uses TRBV12-3 or TRBV12-4 and TRBJ2-7; no clear D. Trimming stripped 5 bases from V and 3 bases from J, with 11 bases between. This CDR3 comprises 13 residues. In DNA, the CDR3 is TGTGCCAGCAGTACAGAGACCGACTACGAGCAGTACTTC. It encodes CASSTETDYEQYF.

This clone has only one observation. The rearrangement uses TRBV28 and TRBJ2-7; weak D call: TRBD1 (6 bases). With 1 base removed from V and 7 bases from J, the gap between germline ends came to 14 bases. The CDR3 has 14 residues. Germline V lookup: CDR1 MDHEN, CDR2 SYDVKM. The CDR3 loop is CASSLLRGTLEQYF. Here the CDR3 DNA reads TGTGCCAGCAGTTTATTGAGGGGGACCTTGGAGCAGTACTTC.

The chain uses TRBV7-8 and TRBJ1-1, with D possibly being TRBD1 (6 bases). The CDR3 spans 14 residues. The germline CDR1 and CDR2 sequences are SGHVS and FQNEAQ. Trimming removed 5 bases from V and 5 bases from J, with 15 bases in between. CDR3 nucleotide sequence: TGTGCCAGCAGCCTTACAGGGACGTTTACTGAAGCTTTCTTT. Protein: CASSLTGTFTEAFF.

V is TRBV28 and J is TRBJ1-5; weak D call: TRBD1 (5 bases). CDR3 length: 14 residues. The ends were cut back, 8 bases at V and 6 bases at J, with 17 bases in the middle. Germline CDR1 and CDR2: MDHEN and SYDVKM. The CDR3 coding sequence is TGTGCCAGCCGCCGCTGGGGGGGGACTCAGCCCCAGCATTTT. It specifies CASRRWGGTQPQHF.

The genes are TRBV4-1 and TRBJ2-7; possible D gene TRBD1, 5 bases. Trimming shortened V by 2 bases and J by 4 bases, and 12 bases separated the two germline ends. The V gene's germline CDR1 is MGHRA and CDR2 YSYEKL. This CDR3 has 14 residues. The CDR3 DNA reads as TGCGCCAGCAGCCAACGGCATCCAGGGTACGAGCAGTACTTC. This translates into CASSQRHPGYEQYF.